The rows below give T cell receptor beta chains drawn from one sample of a study of post-analysis software for immune sequencing data. TCRdb reanalysed the PCR reads using MiXCR and keeps one entry per CDR3 protein. The repertoire has 500,000 to 600,000 distinct CDR3 sequences, roughly 47% of them found once; the top ten carry about 1.5%. Input material: blood. These receptors were obtained from a girl between 5 and 17 years old with multiple sclerosis. Each CDR3 is given with its conserved first and last residue. The D gene is left open where the match is weak. Clone size is given for some rows only: seen once, a few or many times, or a class if the clone is expanded.

abundance,j_gene,d_gene,v_gene,CDR3nt,CDR3aa
once,TRBJ2-7,TRBD1,TRBV27,TGTGCCAGCAGCAAGGGTGGACAGGGGTACGAGCAGTACTTC,CASSKGGQGYEQYF
few,TRBJ2-1,.,TRBV29-1,TGCAGCGTGTCGGGGGCCCGGAGGAATGAGCAGTTCTTC,CSVSGARRNEQFF
.,TRBJ2-1,TRBD2,TRBV20-1,TGCAGTGCTAGGGCCAACAGCGGGACCTCCTACAATGAGCAGTTCTTC,CSARANSGTSYNEQFF
.,TRBJ2-1,TRBD2,TRBV12-3/TRBV12-4,TGTGCCAGCAGTTTAGGGAGCGGGGGGGCCGCCGAGCAGTTCTTC,CASSLGSGGAAEQFF
.,TRBJ1-1,.,TRBV28,TGTGCCAGCAGTCCGTCCGGCCAGGGGAGTGAAGCTTTCTTT,CASSPSGQGSEAFF
.,TRBJ1-2,TRBD1,TRBV5-5,TGTGCCAGCAGCTCCAGGGGGCTGTACGGCTACACCTTC,CASSSRGLYGYTF
few,TRBJ1-2,.,TRBV7-9,TGTGCCAGCAGCTTAGAGGGGTGGAGGGATGGCTACACCTTC,CASSLEGWRDGYTF
few,TRBJ2-1,.,TRBV27,TGTGCCAGCAGTTTAAGACAAACGGGCAATGAGCAGTTCTTC,CASSLRQTGNEQFF
few,TRBJ2-1,TRBD2,TRBV10-3,TGTGCCATCACTGAGACTAGCGGAGAGCAGTTCTTC,CAITETSGEQFF
few,TRBJ2-1,.,TRBV4-1,TGCGCCAGCAGCCAAGATCCCGTAACCCCCCACAATGAGCAGTTCTTC,CASSQDPVTPHNEQFF
.,TRBJ1-2,.,TRBV5-1,TGCGCCAGCAGTCTCGGAGGGCGCTACACCTTC,CASSLGGRYTF
.,TRBJ1-5,.,TRBV6-1,TGTGCCAGCCGGGTGTTTAGCAATCAGCCCCAGCATTTT,CASRVFSNQPQHF
.,TRBJ2-3,.,TRBV27,TGTGCCAGCACAAATGGGGATACGCAGTATTTT,CASTNGDTQYF
.,TRBJ2-7,TRBD1,TRBV5-1,TGCGCCAGCAGCTGGGACCCGAAGGGGGCCGAGCAGTACTTC,CASSWDPKGAEQYF
few,TRBJ2-1,.,TRBV29-1,TGCAGCGTAGACCTAAAGGGAGGTGAGCAGTTCTTC,CSVDLKGGEQFF
many,TRBJ2-7,.,TRBV7-3,TGTGCCAGCAGCTTAACAGGTGCCGAGCAGTACTTC,CASSLTGAEQYF
.,TRBJ2-7,TRBD1,TRBV9,TGTGCCAGCAGCCGAACAGGGGCCGCCTACGAGCAGTACTTC,CASSRTGAAYEQYF
many,TRBJ2-7,.,TRBV4-1,TGCGCCAGCAGCCAAGGCCGAGGGGGCGAGCAGTACTTC,CASSQGRGGEQYF
.,TRBJ2-3,.,TRBV30,TGTGCCTGGAGTGCGACTGGGGGAGCAGATACGCAGTATTTT,CAWSATGGADTQYF
.,TRBJ2-5,TRBD1,TRBV6-5,TGTGCCAGCAGAGACAGGGGGAGATGTGAGACCCAGTACTTC,CASRDRGRCETQYF
few,TRBJ1-1,TRBD1,TRBV20-1,TGCAGTGCTCGCTCGGGGCAGGGGGTAACTGAAGCTTTCTTT,CSARSGQGVTEAFF
.,TRBJ2-3,.,TRBV12-3/TRBV12-4,TGTGCCAGCAGTTTAGCTATGGGTGGGGGGACAGATACGCAGTATTTT,CASSLAMGGGTDTQYF
.,TRBJ2-3,TRBD2,TRBV7-2,TGTGCCAGCAGTTACCGACTAGCGGATCTGGGAGATACGCAGTATTTT,CASSYRLADLGDTQYF
.,TRBJ2-3,.,TRBV9,TGTGCCAGCAGCCCTCAGATGGGGGATACGCAGTATTTT,CASSPQMGDTQYF
few,TRBJ2-7,TRBD2,TRBV12-3/TRBV12-4,TGTGCCAGCAACTACCGGACTAGTTTAAACTACGAGCAGTACTTC,CASNYRTSLNYEQYF
few,TRBJ2-3,.,TRBV7-8,TGTGCCAGCAGCCTCCCTCGGACTACATCCACAGATACGCAGTATTTT,CASSLPRTTSTDTQYF
.,TRBJ1-5,.,TRBV19,TGTGCCAGTAGTGTTGGGGCGGCTTATCAGCCCCAGCATTTT,CASSVGAAYQPQHF
.,TRBJ1-4,.,TRBV29-1,TGCAGCGTTGAGGAGGGACTTAATGAAAAACTGTTTTTT,CSVEEGLNEKLFF
.,TRBJ1-4,.,TRBV7-2,TGTGCCAGCGGCTTAGTGCAGGGGAATAATGAAAAACTGTTTTTT,CASGLVQGNNEKLFF
.,TRBJ2-5,TRBD1,TRBV19,TGTGCCAGTAGTCCCTTTGCAAACAGGGGGGCGGAGACCCAGTACTTC,CASSPFANRGAETQYF
once,TRBJ2-5,.,TRBV3-1,TGTGCCAGCAGCCAAGTGGTTGCGGGGACCCAGTACTTC,CASSQVVAGTQYF
.,TRBJ2-5,TRBD2,TRBV12-3/TRBV12-4,TGTGCCAGCAGTTTGAGGAGGGAGGGAGAGACCCAGTACTTC,CASSLRREGETQYF
.,TRBJ2-3,TRBD2,TRBV12-3/TRBV12-4,TGTGCCTCTGCGGGGGACACAGATACGCAGTATTTT,CASAGDTDTQYF
once,TRBJ2-3,.,TRBV7-2,TGTGCCAGCAGCCCTCGGAGATACCTCTCCGATACGCAGTATTTT,CASSPRRYLSDTQYF
.,TRBJ2-7,TRBD1,TRBV6-5,TGTGCCAGCAGTTACTCGCCAGGGGGATCCTACGAGCAGTACTTC,CASSYSPGGSYEQYF
.,TRBJ2-3,TRBD2,TRBV12-3/TRBV12-4,TGTGCCAGCAGATCCGGGACTAGCGGGAGTATTGATACGCAGTATTTT,CASRSGTSGSIDTQYF
.,TRBJ2-2,.,TRBV20-1,TGCAGTGCTAGAGATCTGGCAGGGGACACCGGGGAGCTGTTTTTT,CSARDLAGDTGELFF
few,TRBJ2-7,TRBD1,TRBV12-3/TRBV12-4,TGTGCCAGCAGTCTGGACAGGACCTTCTCCTACGAGCAGTACTTC,CASSLDRTFSYEQYF
once,TRBJ2-1,.,TRBV7-9,TGTGCCAGCAGCTTATACAGAGGGACAAGCTCCTACAATGAGCAGTTCTTC,CASSLYRGTSSYNEQFF
few,TRBJ2-3,.,TRBV12-3/TRBV12-4,TGTGCCAGCAGTCCTGTTGGCCTCACAGATACGCAGTATTTT,CASSPVGLTDTQYF
.,TRBJ2-7,.,TRBV20-1,TGCAGTGCTTGGGACAACCACAATGAGCAGTACTTC,CSAWDNHNEQYF